This section outlines one T cell receptor (beta chain) sequence together with its context. What it binds is not known. These data are taken from a study of cytomegalovirus exposure and HLA in healthy donors. Study-level findings and limits: A later analysis linked a missense variant in DCLRE1C to the trimming of TCR beta V and J genes. Of the V segments, some could not be distinguished, including TRBV6-2 and TRBV6-3, and were excluded. HLA alleles were associated with 16,000 or so TCR beta sequences in a later analysis at 0.05 false discovery rate.

The PCR ran on 60 Vbeta and 13 Jbeta primers. Here immunoSEQ multiplex PCR was the method, and the copy in TCRdb shows in-frame clones only, minus some. The table includes about 57,000 clones, roughly 75% detected once. The germline gives CDR1 SGHDT, CDR2 YYEEEE. With V trimmed by 4 bases and J by 2 bases, 5 bases remained unmatched. The CDR3 length is 15 residues. The clonotype comes from a man aged 25 to 40 in good health and CMV-seropositive. The sample consisted of PBMCs. The chain recombines TRBV5-6 with TRBJ2-2; 7 bases are a match to TRBD2. Here the CDR3 reads CASSPRDYNTGELFF. The CDR3 bases are TGTGCCAGCAGCCCCCGGGACTACAACACCGGGGAGCTGTTTTTT.